Listed below are T cell receptor beta chains from one sample, sequenced in a study of T cell repertoires in cytomegalovirus infection. TCRdb recomputed calls from the reads with MiXCR, one row per CDR3 protein. The top ten hold roughly 22% of the sample, which has around 70,000 distinct CDR3 sequences, under 5% seen once. Sample: PBMCs. The receptors come from a human donor in good health (CMV status not recorded). Some clones in this sample may be carry-over from other donors' samples. Each CDR3 is given with its conserved first and last residue. D genes are given only for firm matches. Some rows have no size entry. The others give once, few or many, or a class for an expanded clone.

d_gene	v_gene	abundance	j_gene	CDR3aa	CDR3nt
TRBD2	TRBV5-6	many	TRBJ2-1	CASSFGAGGADEQFF	TGTGCCAGCAGCTTTGGGGCGGGGGGTGCGGATGAGCAGTTCTTC
-	TRBV7-2	many	TRBJ2-7	CASSLRWGMRYEQYF	TGTGCCAGCAGCTTACGGTGGGGGATGAGGTACGAGCAGTACTTC
-	TRBV7-2	many	TRBJ2-3	CASTPPSIADTQYF	TGTGCCAGCACCCCACCGAGTATCGCAGATACGCAGTATTTT
TRBD2	TRBV7-2	many	TRBJ2-5	CATSPGLAETQYF	TGTGCCACTTCTCCGGGACTAGCAGAGACCCAGTACTTC
TRBD2	TRBV28	-	TRBJ2-5	CASSAPQLAGRETQYF	TGTGCCAGCAGTGCGCCCCAACTAGCGGGACGGGAGACCCAGTACTTC
-	TRBV28	many	TRBJ2-1	CASSLAGVLGNEQFF	TGTGCCAGCAGTTTGGCAGGGGTCCTGGGGAATGAGCAGTTCTTC
TRBD1	TRBV7-2	many	TRBJ1-5	CASSLRTGSSNQPQHF	TGTGCCAGCAGCTTAAGGACAGGGTCTAGCAATCAGCCCCAGCATTTT
-	TRBV7-3	many	TRBJ1-6	CASSLNLGSPLHF	TGTGCCAGCAGCTTAAATCTGGGATCACCCCTCCACTTT
-	TRBV28	many	TRBJ2-7	CASSLLGLEQYF	TGTGCCAGCAGTTTATTAGGGCTCGAGCAGTACTTC
TRBD2	TRBV6-1	many	TRBJ2-2	CASSEGAGGRSGELFF	TGTGCCAGCAGTGAAGGGGCGGGGGGGCGGTCCGGGGAGCTGTTTTTT
TRBD1	TRBV25-1	many	TRBJ1-4	CASSDPGQSNEKLFF	TGTGCCAGCAGTGACCCGGGACAGTCTAATGAAAAACTGTTTTTT
-	TRBV7-2	many	TRBJ2-4	CASSLGSAKNIQYF	TGTGCCAGCAGTCTAGGGTCGGCCAAAAACATTCAGTACTTC
-	TRBV7-2	many	TRBJ1-1	CASSLDGETTEAFF	TGTGCCAGCAGCTTAGACGGCGAGACCACTGAAGCTTTCTTT
TRBD2	TRBV14	few	TRBJ2-3	CASSHMSSGGGTQYF	TGTGCCAGCAGCCATATGTCTAGCGGGGGAGGTACGCAGTATTTT
-	TRBV7-6	many	TRBJ1-4	CASSTHRVPGEKLFF	TGTGCCAGCAGCACTCACAGGGTCCCAGGCGAAAAACTGTTTTTT
-	TRBV10-3	many	TRBJ2-1	CAISMKDEQFF	TGTGCCATCTCGATGAAGGATGAGCAGTTCTTC
-	TRBV5-1	many	TRBJ2-6	CASSSGPSGANVLTF	TGCGCCAGCAGCAGCGGACCCTCTGGGGCCAACGTCCTGACTTTC
-	TRBV5-4	many	TRBJ2-5	CASSAPNDWGEGTQYF	TGTGCCAGCAGCGCCCCAAACGATTGGGGCGAGGGGACCCAGTACTTC
-	TRBV7-2	many	TRBJ2-2	CASSWQGNGIGELFF	TGTGCCAGCAGCTGGCAGGGGAATGGGATCGGGGAGCTGTTTTTT
TRBD1	TRBV5-5	many	TRBJ1-1	CASSLQGRTEAFF	TGTGCCAGCAGCTTACAGGGGCGCACTGAAGCTTTCTTT
-	TRBV11-3	many	TRBJ2-1	CASSFGGARNNEQFF	TGTGCCAGCAGCTTTGGGGGGGCCCGAAACAATGAGCAGTTCTTC
-	TRBV11-3	many	TRBJ2-2	CASSPDSTGELFF	TGTGCCAGCAGCCCAGACAGTACCGGGGAGCTGTTTTTT
-	TRBV7-9	many	TRBJ1-2	CASSLAVGANYGYTF	TGTGCCAGCAGCTTAGCCGTGGGGGCTAACTATGGCTACACCTTC
TRBD2	TRBV7-8	many	TRBJ2-1	CASSLKGLAGGTYLYEQFF	TGTGCCAGCAGCTTGAAAGGACTAGCGGGGGGCACCTATTTGTATGAGCAGTTCTTC
-	TRBV4-3	many	TRBJ2-3	CASSHHSQGGGLTDTQYF	TGCGCCAGCAGCCATCACTCCCAGGGGGGAGGATTAACAGATACGCAGTATTTT
TRBD2	TRBV7-9	few	TRBJ2-5	CASSPRVGDYLETQYF	TGTGCCAGCAGCCCCAGGGTCGGGGACTACCTGGAGACCCAGTACTTC
-	TRBV29-1	many	TRBJ1-1	CSVRGLNWNTEAFF	TGCAGCGTTCGAGGCCTTAACTGGAACACTGAAGCTTTCTTT